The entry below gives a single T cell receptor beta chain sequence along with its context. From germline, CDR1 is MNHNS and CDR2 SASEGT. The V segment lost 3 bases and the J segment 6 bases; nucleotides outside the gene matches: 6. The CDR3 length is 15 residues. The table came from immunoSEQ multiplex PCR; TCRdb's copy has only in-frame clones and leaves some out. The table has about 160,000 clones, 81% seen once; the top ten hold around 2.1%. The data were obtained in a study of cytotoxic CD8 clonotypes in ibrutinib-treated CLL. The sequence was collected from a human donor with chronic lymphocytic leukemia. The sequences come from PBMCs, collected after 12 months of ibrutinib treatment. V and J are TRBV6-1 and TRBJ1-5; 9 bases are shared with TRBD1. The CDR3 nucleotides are TGTGCCAGCAGTGAGGTTGTACAGGGGGCTCAGCCCCAGCATTTT. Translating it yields CASSEVVQGAQPQHF.